The 13 T cell receptor beta chains given below trace back to one sample, sequenced in a study of regulatory T cells in long-lasting Graves disease. Time point given: persistent/refractory GD, antithyroid drugs over 5 years with positive TRAb. Isolated PBMC RNA provided the starting material for the TCR library. Relying on iRepertoire HTBI primers and Arm-PCR of CDR3 regions, the team built TCR beta libraries. Each CDR3 protein gets one entry after TCRdb re-called the multiplex PCR reads with MiXCR. Here the sample spans roughly 500,000 distinct CDR3 sequences, roughly 21% being singletons. The material sequenced was peripheral blood mononuclear cells (PBMCs), taken when the disease was refractory, from a patient treated with antithyroid drugs. All receptors come from a female donor with Graves disease.

There are many counts of this clonotype. The chain recombines TRBV12-3 or TRBV12-4 with TRBJ1-1, with D unresolved. This CDR3 spans 12 amino acids. Trimming shortened V by 3 bases and J by 5 bases, and 7 bases separated the two germline ends. CDR3 in amino acids: CASSFYRTEAFF. CDR3 DNA: TGTGCCAGCAGTTTTTATCGGACTGAAGCTTTCTTT.

This clonotype was observed a handful of times. The CDR3 sequence is CASPRPMGEQYF. In nucleotides, the CDR3 is TGTGCCAGCCCTAGGCCCATGGGCGAGCAGTACTTC. V gene TRBV28 combines with J gene TRBJ2-7; D not resolved. The CDR3 is 12 amino acids. V lost 8 bases, J lost 6 bases, and 14 bases lay in between. The germline CDR1 and CDR2 sequences are MDHEN and SYDVKM.

About this clonotype: This sequence may be a read error, since a much larger clone differs from it by one base. CDR3: CASTLGGAVGKLFF. CDR3 sequence (DNA): TGTGCCAGCACCTTGGGGGGGGCGGTTGGAAAACTGTTTTTT. The chain is built from TRBV12-3 or TRBV12-4 and TRBJ1-4; maybe TRBD1 (6 bases). The CDR3 consists of 14 residues. With 7 bases removed from V and 10 bases from J, the gap between germline ends came to 19 bases.

This clonotype was seen ten or more times. The V call is TRBV6-1, the J call TRBJ2-7; 10 nucleotides align to TRBD1. Germline loops: CDR1 MNHNS, CDR2 SASEGT. The CDR3 sequence is 14 residues long. Unmatched junction bases numbered 7, after V lost 6 bases and J lost 5 bases. The CDR3 DNA sequence: TGTGCCAGCAGACCCGCCGGACAGGGGGACGAGCAGTACTTC. It is translated as CASRPAGQGDEQYF.

This clonotype was seen ten or more times. The chain uses TRBV12-5 and TRBJ2-5; 7 positions agree with TRBD2. The V gene end was trimmed by 3 bases and the J gene end by 4 bases; junction bases not matched to a gene: 11. CDR3 length: 16 residues. Germline V lookup: CDR1 LGHNT, CDR2 FRNRAP. CDR3 loop: CASGFAGLGVGETQYF. In DNA, the CDR3 is TGTGCTAGTGGTTTTGCTGGACTAGGGGTTGGAGAGACCCAGTACTTC.

This clonotype has at least ten counts. J is TRBJ1-2 and V is TRBV6-2 or TRBV6-3; a possible D gene is TRBD1 (6 bases). Trimming took off 0 bases at V and 4 bases at J, with 12 bases between the two ends. The CDR3 sequence is 15 residues long. Germline V lookup: CDR1 MNHEY, CDR2 SVGEGT. CDR3 nucleotide sequence: TGTGCCAGCAGTTACTCGGGACAAAGTGCCTATGGCTACACCTTC. Its translation is CASSYSGQSAYGYTF.

With respect to this clonotype: A read error is possible here, since a much larger clone lies one base away. The chain carries TRBV2 and TRBJ1-3; D not resolved. The CDR3 is 12 amino acids. Per the germline V gene, CDR1 is SNHLY and CDR2 is FYNNEI. Trimming removed 7 bases at V and 0 bases at J, with 4 bases between. The CDR3 protein is CASKPSGNTIYF. Written as DNA, the CDR3 is TGTGCCAGCAAACCCTCTGGAAACACCATATATTTT.

This chain connects TRBV20-1 to TRBJ2-5; TRBD2 agrees at 11 bases. The J call is uncertain, as TRBJ2-1 better fits the DNA end. The CDR3 loop spans 13 amino acids. Germline V gives CDR1 DFQATT, CDR2 SNEGSKA (reference sequence). CDR3 sequence reads: CSARTSGPNEQFF. The CDR3 DNA follows: TGCAGTGCTCGGACTAGCGGGCCCAATGAGCAGTTCTTC.

CDR3 nucleotide sequence: TGTGCCAGCAGTGACGACAGGGGCTACACAGATACGCAGTATTTT. It encodes CASSDDRGYTDTQYF. The chain has TRBV12-3 or TRBV12-4 and TRBJ2-3, with 8 bases fitting TRBD1. This CDR3 contains 15 residues. V lost 5 bases, J lost 2 bases, and 6 bases stayed unmatched.

This clonotype was seen ten or more times. The chain links TRBV19 to TRBJ1-1, with no clear D. V was clipped by 10 bases and J by 3 bases, with 15 bases between them. The germline V gene encodes CDR1 LNHDA and CDR2 SQIVND (reference sequence). This CDR3 contains 13 residues. CDR3 in amino acids: CATGAGFYTEAFF. In DNA form, the CDR3 reads TGTGCCACCGGCGCGGGGTTTTACACTGAAGCTTTCTTT.

At least ten counts were recorded for this clonotype. The chain couples TRBV6-1 to TRBJ1-2, with D possibly TRBD1 on 5 matching bases. Germline lookup yields CDR1 MNHNS and CDR2 SASEGT. Trimming took off 3 bases at V and 4 bases at J, with 15 bases between the two ends. CDR3 length: 15 amino acids. The DNA of the CDR3 is TGTGCCAGCAGTGAGGCCAGCCCTAGGGGCTATGGCTACACCTTC. Translated: CASSEASPRGYGYTF.

This clonotype was found many times. The genes are TRBV28 and TRBJ2-7; 9 bases are a match to TRBD1. Germline V gene lookup returns CDR1 MDHEN and CDR2 SYDVKM. This CDR3 contains 15 residues. V trimming: 7 bases; J trimming: 2 bases; junction bases outside the gene matches: 9. The CDR3 sequence is CASNNPGQGTYEQYF. For the CDR3, the DNA is TGTGCCAGCAACAACCCGGGACAGGGAACCTACGAGCAGTACTTC.

This clonotype appeared many times. The chain combines TRBV7-2 with TRBJ2-7; the match to TRBD2 covers 8 bases. V lost 4 bases and J lost 1; bases outside the gene matches: 6. The CDR3 extends over 15 amino acids. Germline V lookup: CDR1 SGHTA, CDR2 FQGNSA. The CDR3 here is CASSSGSGTSYEQYF. Written as DNA, the CDR3 is TGTGCCAGCAGCTCGGGTAGCGGGACGTCCTACGAGCAGTACTTC.